A selection of T cell receptor beta chains follows, all from one sample in a study of blood T cell repertoires in COVID-19. This table comes from immunoSEQ multiplex PCR, and its TCRdb copy is limited to in-frame clones, with some not included. The profile shows about 140,000 clones, roughly 80% of them singletons. Sequences were obtained from peripheral blood. These receptor sequences come from a human donor in a cohort sampled during active COVID-19. Each CDR3 is given with its conserved first and last residue. D genes are given only for firm matches. Not all rows give a size; the values are once, few, many and, for expanded clones, a class.

NA	NA	TRBV25-1	TRBJ1-5	CASSDRGGNQPQHF	TGTGCCAGCAGTGACAGGGGTGGCAATCAGCCCCAGCATTTT
NA	NA	TRBV6-6	TRBJ1-1	CASTRRSGDTEAFF	TGTGCCAGCACCAGAAGGTCGGGGGACACTGAAGCTTTCTTT
NA	TRBD1	TRBV11-2	TRBJ1-6	CASSQTGASPLHF	TGTGCCAGCAGCCAGACAGGGGCTTCACCCCTCCACTTT
NA	TRBD1	TRBV25-1	TRBJ1-1	CASSEYTGENTEAFF	TGTGCCAGCAGTGAATACACAGGGGAGAACACTGAAGCTTTCTTT
NA	NA	TRBV5-5	TRBJ2-7	CASSLGQGISEQYF	TGTGCCAGCAGCTTGGGGCAGGGGATATCCGAGCAGTACTTC
NA	TRBD1	TRBV6-5	TRBJ2-1	CASMGQGARDNEQFF	TGTGCCAGCATGGGACAGGGGGCTAGGGACAATGAGCAGTTCTTC
NA	NA	TRBV11-3	TRBJ2-2	CASSWANTGELFF	TGTGCCAGCAGCTGGGCAAACACCGGGGAGCTGTTTTTT
NA	TRBD1	TRBV5-1	TRBJ2-3	CASGNPGQVGTDTQYF	TGCGCCAGCGGTAATCCGGGACAGGTGGGCACAGATACGCAGTATTTT
NA	TRBD2	TRBV5-1	TRBJ2-7	CASSLSGVYEQYF	TGCGCCAGCAGCTTGAGCGGGGTCTACGAGCAGTACTTC
NA	NA	TRBV18	TRBJ1-6	CASSLDLLGNSPLHF	TGTGCCAGCTCCCTGGACCTACTAGGGAATTCACCCCTCCACTTT
NA	NA	TRBV7-6	TRBJ2-6	CASSYPLGRFSGANVLTF	TGTGCCAGCAGCTACCCCCTTGGGCGTTTCTCTGGGGCCAACGTCCTGACTTTC
NA	TRBD1	TRBV11-2	TRBJ2-5	CASSFGQGYQETQYF	TGTGCCAGCAGCTTCGGACAGGGTTACCAAGAGACCCAGTACTTC
once	NA	TRBV9	TRBJ2-7	CASSVVSGGYEQYF	TGTGCCAGCAGCGTAGTATCCGGGGGCTACGAGCAGTACTTC
NA	TRBD1	TRBV28	TRBJ2-7	CASSLTTGGYEQYF	TGTGCCAGCAGTTTAACCACAGGGGGGTACGAGCAGTACTTC
NA	NA	TRBV18	TRBJ1-6	CASSPQQGPNSPLHF	TGTGCCAGCTCACCACAGCAGGGGCCGAATTCACCCCTCCACTTT
NA	NA	TRBV7-6	TRBJ1-3	CASSSHMGSSGNTIYF	TGTGCCAGCAGCTCCCACATGGGGAGCTCTGGAAACACCATATATTTT
NA	TRBD1	TRBV6-5	TRBJ2-7	CASSPRTGYYEQYF	TGTGCCAGCAGCCCCCGGACAGGATATTACGAGCAGTACTTC
NA	NA	TRBV29-1	TRBJ1-1	CSVERRGGDDEAFF	TGCAGCGTTGAACGGCGGGGGGGCGACGATGAAGCTTTCTTT
NA	TRBD1	TRBV7-9	TRBJ2-7	CASSRRDSEQYF	TGTGCCAGCAGCCGACGGGACAGCGAGCAGTACTTC
NA	NA	TRBV21-1	TRBJ1-1	CASSKRLTPLFMNTEAFF	TGTGCCAGCAGCAAACGTTTGACTCCATTATTCATGAACACTGAAGCTTTCTTT
NA	NA	TRBV18	TRBJ2-3	CASSPRGQRGTQYF	TGTGCCAGCTCACCACGGGGGCAGAGGGGGACGCAGTATTTT
few	TRBD1	TRBV10-1	TRBJ1-2	CASSEADRGEGYTF	TGCGCCAGCAGTGAGGCGGACAGGGGAGAAGGCTACACCTTC
few	TRBD1	TRBV2	TRBJ1-6	CASSQGVNNSPLHF	TGTGCCAGCTCACAGGGGGTAAATAATTCACCCCTCCACTTT
NA	NA	TRBV10-1	TRBJ1-4	CASSVGEGPRDSTNEKLFF	TGCGCCAGCAGTGTAGGCGAGGGCCCACGAGACTCAACTAATGAAAAACTGTTTTTT
NA	TRBD1	TRBV11-2	TRBJ2-3	CASSSFPGQGPSRSTQYF	TGTGCCAGCAGCTCTTTTCCGGGACAGGGCCCTTCCCGTAGTACGCAGTATTTT
NA	TRBD2	TRBV5-1	TRBJ2-7	CASSLTSGGIYEQYF	TGCGCCAGCAGCTTGACTAGCGGGGGGATCTACGAGCAGTACTTC
NA	NA	TRBV4-1	TRBJ1-2	CASSQEAQQATYGYTF	TGCGCCAGCAGCCAAGAGGCCCAACAGGCAACCTATGGCTACACCTTC
NA	TRBD1	TRBV5-1	TRBJ1-5	CASSTGQGDQPQHF	TGCGCCAGCAGCACAGGACAGGGTGATCAGCCCCAGCATTTT
NA	NA	TRBV3-1/TRBV3-2	TRBJ1-1	CASSQGKGGVFAEAFF	TGTGCCAGCAGCCAAGGGAAAGGGGGAGTCTTCGCCGAAGCTTTCTTT
NA	TRBD1	TRBV5-8	TRBJ1-6	CASSWDRVSPLHF	TGTGCCAGCAGCTGGGACAGGGTTTCACCCCTCCACTTT
NA	NA	TRBV19	TRBJ1-2	CASRTPGGGYTF	TGTGCCAGTAGAACTCCGGGGGGTGGCTACACCTTC
many	NA	TRBV11-3	TRBJ2-3	CASSLALLGAALSTDTQYF	TGTGCCAGCAGCTTGGCCCTATTAGGGGCAGCCTTAAGCACAGATACGCAGTATTTT
NA	TRBD1	TRBV19	TRBJ2-7	CASSSGTGAYEQYF	TGTGCCAGTAGTTCCGGGACAGGGGCCTACGAGCAGTACTTC
NA	TRBD1	TRBV10-2	TRBJ1-1	CASIEDRRTEAFF	TGCGCCAGCATTGAGGACAGGCGCACTGAAGCTTTCTTT
few	TRBD1	TRBV7-9	TRBJ1-4	CASSPSGQGEKLFF	TGTGCCAGCAGCCCGAGCGGACAGGGCGAAAAACTGTTTTTT
NA	NA	TRBV18	TRBJ2-3	CASSSPGGTDTQYF	TGTGCCAGCTCATCCCCAGGGGGGACAGATACGCAGTATTTT
few	NA	TRBV9	TRBJ2-1	CASSVDLVPHNEQFF	TGTGCCAGCAGCGTAGATTTAGTACCCCACAATGAGCAGTTCTTC
NA	NA	TRBV2	TRBJ1-1	CASSYAGANTEAFF	TGTGCCAGCAGCTACGCAGGGGCGAACACTGAAGCTTTCTTT
NA	TRBD1	TRBV4-1	TRBJ1-5	CASSRRRQGVGQPQHF	TGCGCCAGCAGCCGACGCCGACAGGGGGTTGGTCAGCCCCAGCATTTT
once	TRBD1	TRBV19	TRBJ1-6	CASSILGRGVDSPLHF	TGTGCCAGTAGTATACTGGGCAGGGGGGTAGATTCACCCCTCCACTTT
NA	TRBD1	TRBV2	TRBJ2-2	CASRDRVNTGELFF	TGTGCCAGCAGGGACAGGGTGAACACCGGGGAGCTGTTTTTT
NA	NA	TRBV5-6	TRBJ1-1	CASNAIGGTTEAFF	TGTGCCAGCAACGCAATCGGGGGGACCACTGAAGCTTTCTTT
once	NA	TRBV6-5	TRBJ1-5	CASRQSLGNQPQHF	TGTGCCAGCAGACAGTCCCTCGGCAATCAGCCCCAGCATTTT
NA	NA	TRBV7-9	TRBJ1-4	CASSLAAGLNEKLFF	TGTGCCAGCAGCTTAGCGGCGGGACTAAATGAAAAACTGTTTTTT
NA	NA	TRBV5-4	TRBJ2-1	CASSSALTADEQFF	TGTGCCAGCAGCTCGGCCCTTACTGCGGATGAGCAGTTCTTC
NA	NA	TRBV7-9	TRBJ2-5	CASSSAQGKETQYF	TGTGCCAGCAGCTCGGCGCAGGGTAAAGAGACCCAGTACTTC
NA	TRBD1	TRBV19	TRBJ2-1	CASSKDRGDEQFF	TGTGCCAGTAGTAAAGACAGGGGCGATGAGCAGTTCTTC
NA	TRBD1	TRBV19	TRBJ1-2	CASSIGGTGDTYGYTF	TGTGCCAGTAGTATAGGAGGGACAGGGGATACCTATGGCTACACCTTC
NA	TRBD2	TRBV4-1	TRBJ2-1	CASSQGTSGGVNEQFF	TGCGCCAGCAGCCAAGGGACTAGCGGGGGGGTTAATGAGCAGTTCTTC
NA	TRBD2	TRBV11-2	TRBJ2-3	CASSWGLAGGTDTQYF	TGTGCCAGCAGCTGGGGACTAGCGGGGGGCACAGATACGCAGTATTTT
few	TRBD1	TRBV19	TRBJ2-2	CASSTRQGGTGELFF	TGTGCCAGTAGTACTCGACAGGGTGGGACCGGGGAGCTGTTTTTT
NA	NA	TRBV16	TRBJ1-2	CASSQSAGVGYTF	TGTGCCAGCAGCCAATCGGCCGGAGTTGGCTACACCTTC
NA	TRBD1	TRBV6-5	TRBJ1-1	CASSSGTANTEAFF	TGTGCCAGCAGTTCGGGGACAGCGAACACTGAAGCTTTCTTT
NA	NA	TRBV2	TRBJ1-6	CASSGANSYNSPLHF	TGTGCCAGCAGTGGCGCAAACTCCTATAATTCACCCCTCCACTTT
NA	NA	TRBV14	TRBJ1-2	CASSPAGLGNYGYTF	TGTGCCAGCAGCCCGGCAGGGTTGGGAAACTATGGCTACACCTTC
NA	TRBD2	TRBV29-1	TRBJ2-3	CSVIGRGGLDTQYF	TGCAGCGTTATTGGGCGGGGGGGCCTGGATACGCAGTATTTT